The 5 T cell receptor beta chains reported below all come from one sample, sequenced in a study of blood T cell repertoires in COVID-19. The assay was immunoSEQ multiplex PCR, and TCRdb's table has in-frame clones only and misses some. The data show approximately 300,000 clones, about 86% seen once. The sample comprised peripheral blood. These receptor sequences come from a person aged 65 to 85 with COVID-19, enrolled during active disease.

Of note for this clone: Just one base apart from a much larger clone, this may be a read error. Distinct nucleotide sequences in the sample also encode this CDR3. The rearrangement uses TRBV7-2 and TRBJ1-1; no reliable D call. Germline-derived CDR1 and CDR2 are SGHTA and FQGNSA. The CDR3 is 13 residues long. V was trimmed by 2 bases and J by 1 base, leaving 5 bases between them. CDR3 bases: TGTGCCAGCAGCTTAACAGAGAACACTGAAGCTTTCTTT. Translating gives CASSLTENTEAFF.

V and J are TRBV28 and TRBJ1-6; D perhaps matches TRBD1 (6 bases). Germline CDR1 reads MDHEN; CDR2 reads SYDVKM. Trimming stripped 5 bases from V and 7 bases from J, with 15 bases between. There are 15 residues in the CDR3. DNA for the CDR3: TGTGCCAGCAGTCCCCCCGGGGGGCAAAATTCACCCCTCCACTTT. Translated, it gives CASSPPGGQNSPLHF. Filled out from reference TRBV28 and TRBJ1-6, the complete variable domain reads DVKVTQSSRYLVKRTGEKVFLECVQDMDHENMFWYRQDPGLGLRLIYFSYDVKMKEKGDIPEGYSVSREKKERFSLILESASTNQTSMYLCASSPPGGQNSPLHFGNGTRLTVT.

V is TRBV11-2 and J is TRBJ2-1; 11 bases line up with TRBD2. This CDR3 is 16 amino acids long. From germline, CDR1 is SGHAT and CDR2 FQNNGV. Trimming took 5 bases from V and 4 from J; bases not matched to a gene: 7. CDR3 sequence: CASSATPSGGYNEQFF. The CDR3 DNA sequence: TGTGCCAGCAGCGCCACACCTAGCGGGGGGTACAATGAGCAGTTCTTC. Looking up the rest from reference TRBV11-2 and TRBJ2-1 gives the full variable domain: EAGVAQSPRYKIIEKRQSVAFWCNPISGHATLYWYQQILGQGPKLLIQFQNNGVVDDSQLPKDRFSAERLKGVDSTLKIQPAKLEDSAVYLCASSATPSGGYNEQFFGPGTRLTVL.

This chain uses TRBV19 with TRBJ1-1; no reliable D call. CDR1 LNHDA and CDR2 SQIVND come from the germline V gene (reference sequence). V was pared by 2 bases and J by 3 bases, with 10 bases between. This CDR3 region has 14 residues. The CDR3 here is CASSIKNPDTEAFF. The CDR3 nucleotides are TGTGCCAGTAGTATAAAGAACCCAGACACTGAAGCTTTCTTT. Variable domain in full (rest from reference TRBV19 and TRBJ1-1): DGGITQSPKYLFRKEGQNVTLSCEQNLNHDAMYWYRQDPGQGLRLIYYSQIVNDFQKGDIAEGYSVSREKKESFPLTVTSAQKNPTAFYLCASSIKNPDTEAFFGQGTRLTVV.

This clone was recorded once. J is TRBJ2-7 and V is TRBV7-2, with 13 bases lining up with TRBD2. The germline V gene has CDR1 SGHTA and CDR2 FQGNSA. CDR3 size: 15 residues. Trimming took 5 bases from V and 3 from J; bases not matched to a gene: 4. The CDR3 DNA reads TGTGCCAGCAGCCCGGGACTAGCGGGACACTACGAGCAGTACTTC. This gives the protein CASSPGLAGHYEQYF. The full variable domain, completed using reference TRBV7-2 and TRBJ2-7, is GAGVSQSPSNKVTEKGKDVELRCDPISGHTALYWYRQSLGQGLEFLIYFQGNSAPDKSGLPSDRFSAERTGGSVSTLTIQRTQQEDSAVYLCASSPGLAGHYEQYFGPGTRLTVT.